Shown below are 17 T cell receptor beta chains from a single sample sequenced in a study of T cell responses to AZD1222 COVID-19 vaccine. Profiling relied on immunoSEQ multiplex PCR, and the TCRdb table lists in-frame clones only, not all of them. The sample holds roughly 200,000 clones, around 93% seen once. The starting material was peripheral blood, obtained 28 days after the second dose of the MenACWY control vaccine. Every receptor here comes from an adult who received the MenACWY meningococcal vaccine as a control.

The J gene is TRBJ1-2, the V gene TRBV4-2; D possibly corresponds to TRBD1 (6 bases). V shed 5 bases and J shed 1 base, with 14 bases lying between them. The CDR3 extends over 15 amino acids. From germline, CDR1 is LGHNA and CDR2 YNFKEQ. CDR3 DNA sequence: TGTGCCAGCAGCACGGACAGAGCCTTTAACTATGGCTACACCTTC. Translation: CASSTDRAFNYGYTF.

This chain connects TRBV5-4 to TRBJ2-5, with 7 bases aligning to TRBD2. This CDR3 is built from 15 residues. Germline V gives CDR1 SGHNT, CDR2 YYREEE (reference sequence). The V segment lost 2 bases and the J segment 1 base; nucleotides outside the gene matches: 5. Here the CDR3 reads CASSFRAGVQETQYF. CDR3 coding DNA: TGTGCCAGCAGCTTCAGGGCGGGGGTCCAAGAGACCCAGTACTTC.

This chain connects TRBV10-2 to TRBJ2-1; a weak D match, TRBD2 (6 bases). Germline V gives CDR1 WSHSY, CDR2 SAAADI. CDR3 length equals 12 residues. V lost 8 bases and J lost 3, with 8 bases in between. In DNA, the CDR3 is TGCGCCAGCGGGGGGTACTACAATGAGCAGTTCTTC. This gives the protein CASGGYYNEQFF.

The rearrangement links TRBV29-1 to TRBJ1-1; D gene ambiguous. Looked up from germline, CDR1 is SQVTM and CDR2 is ANQGSEA. V lost 0 bases and J lost 1, with 6 bases in between. The CDR3 is made up of 13 amino acids. This chain's CDR3 is CSVEETKNTEAFF. The CDR3 DNA is TGCAGCGTTGAAGAGACAAAGAACACTGAAGCTTTCTTT.

This chain joins TRBV15 and TRBJ1-5, with a possible D match to TRBD1 (6 bases). The CDR3 sequence is 15 residues long. Between the trimmed V and J ends, which lost 3 bases and 2 bases, there was a span of 11 bases. CDR1 and CDR2 from the germline V gene are LNHNV and YYDKDF (reference sequence). The CDR3 is CATSSQGLGNQPQHF. CDR3 nucleotide sequence: TGTGCCACCAGCAGTCAGGGGCTGGGCAATCAGCCCCAGCATTTT. Drawing the rest from reference TRBV15 and TRBJ1-5, the complete variable domain is DAMVIQNPRYQVTQFGKPVTLSCSQTLNHNVMYWYQQKSSQAPKLLFHYYDKDFNNEADTPDNFQSRRPNTSFCFLDIRSPGLGDTAMYLCATSSQGLGNQPQHFGDGTRLSIL.

In its sample, this clone was seen once. DNA of the CDR3: TGTGCCAGCAGTTTAAGGGGACTGGGCAATCAGCCCCAGCATTTT. Translation gives CASSLRGLGNQPQHF. The chain joins TRBV28 to TRBJ1-5; TRBD1 is a possible D gene (5 bases). CDR1 is MDHEN and CDR2 is SYDVKM in the germline V gene. Deletions cut 2 bases from V and 2 bases from J, with 10 bases between. The length of the CDR3 is 15 residues.

V usage is TRBV30 and J usage is TRBJ1-1, with 7 bases that match TRBD1. Per germline, CDR1 GTSNPN and CDR2 SVGIG (reference sequence). This CDR3 contains 14 residues. The junction had 7 bases not matched to a gene; V was cut back by 0 bases and J by 6 bases. The CDR3 sequence: CAWSVGGQLAEAFF. DNA for the CDR3: TGTGCCTGGAGTGTCGGGGGACAGCTGGCTGAAGCTTTCTTT.

The chain recombines TRBV6-5 with TRBJ2-7; 7 bases line up with TRBD1. Per germline, CDR1 MNHEY and CDR2 SVGAGI. With V trimmed by 0 bases and J by 3 bases, 8 bases remained unmatched. This CDR3 region has 16 residues. In nucleotides, the CDR3 is TGTGCCAGCAGTTACTCTTCGGACAGGTCACTCTACGAGCAGTACTTC. The encoded protein is CASSYSSDRSLYEQYF.

The chain is built from TRBV11-3 and TRBJ1-4; 7 bases align to TRBD1. Trimming at V came to 5 bases and at J to 8 bases, leaving 5 bases not matched to a gene. The CDR3 runs to 13 residues. Germline V lookup: CDR1 SGHNT, CDR2 YENEEA. CDR3 DNA sequence: TGTGCCAGCAGCCAGGGGGAGGGGGAAAAACTGTTTTTT. This sequence encodes CASSQGEGEKLFF.

J is TRBJ1-5 and V is TRBV28; a weak D match, TRBD1 (6 bases). V lost 6 bases to trimming and J lost 5 bases, with 17 bases between them. The V gene's germline CDR1 is MDHEN and CDR2 SYDVKM. The CDR3 extends over 15 amino acids. The CDR3 region is CASRNPGPGDQPQHF. The CDR3 DNA follows: TGTGCCAGCAGGAATCCAGGGCCAGGGGATCAGCCCCAGCATTTT.

The chain carries TRBV7-9 and TRBJ2-5; D is unresolved. The CDR3 is made up of 11 amino acids. V lost 0 bases and J 4 bases, leaving 0 bases between the germline ends. Germline-derived CDR1 and CDR2 are SEHNR and FQNEAQ (reference sequence). The CDR3 region is CASSLAETQYF. CDR3 in DNA: TGTGCCAGCAGCTTAGCAGAGACCCAGTACTTC.

The chain uses TRBV7-2 and TRBJ1-2; 10 bases map to TRBD1. V lost 6 bases to trimming and J lost 7 bases; unmatched junction nucleotides: 8. Germline assignment: CDR1 SGHTA and CDR2 FQGNSA. The CDR3 is made up of 14 amino acids. The CDR3 is CASSPDRGRGGYTF. CDR3 in DNA: TGTGCCAGCAGTCCCGACAGGGGGCGCGGTGGCTACACCTTC.

The chain employs TRBV7-2 and TRBJ1-3, with TRBD1 as a possible D gene (6 bases). This CDR3 contains 15 residues. The V end was cut by 1 base, the J end by 4 bases, with 11 bases between. In germline, CDR1 is SGHTA, CDR2 FQGNSA. CDR3 nucleotides: TGTGCCAGCAGCTTAGAGGGGGGTTTAGGAAACACCATATATTTT. Protein sequence: CASSLEGGLGNTIYF.

The rearrangement links TRBV4-2 to TRBJ1-2; 9 bases line up with TRBD1. From germline, CDR1 is LGHNA and CDR2 YNFKEQ. The CDR3 covers 16 residues. Germline trimming cut 1 base from V and 6 bases from J; bases unmatched to any gene: 9. CDR3 sequence (DNA): TGTGCCAGCAGCCAAGGGGGGCGGGACAGGGCAAATGGCTACACCTTC. Amino acids: CASSQGGRDRANGYTF.

The chain is built from TRBV7-2 and TRBJ2-3, with D possibly being TRBD1 (6 bases). V dropped 0 bases and J dropped 2 bases, with 12 bases sitting between them. From germline, CDR1 is SGHTA and CDR2 FQGNSA. This CDR3 region has 16 residues. As DNA, the CDR3 is TGTGCCAGCAGCTTAGCGTCAGGGGCCATCACAGATACGCAGTATTTT. This encodes CASSLASGAITDTQYF. The variable domain in full, completed from reference TRBV7-2 and TRBJ2-3, reads GAGVSQSPSNKVTEKGKDVELRCDPISGHTALYWYRQSLGQGLEFLIYFQGNSAPDKSGLPSDRFSAERTGGSVSTLTIQRTQQEDSAVYLCASSLASGAITDTQYFGPGTRLTVL.

This clone was seen just once. Written as DNA, the CDR3 is TGTGCCAGCAGGACATATAGATCTGGCTACACCTTC. This sequence encodes CASRTYRSGYTF. The V and J genes are TRBV28 and TRBJ1-2; D is unclear. Germline V lookup: CDR1 MDHEN, CDR2 SYDVKM. The CDR3 sequence is 12 residues long. The V end lost 6 bases, the J end lost 7 bases, and 12 bases lay between the germline ends.

The V and J genes are TRBV21-1 and TRBJ1-1; the listed D gene, TRBD1, was not tested against the DNA. TRBV21-1 is marked as a pseudogene. CDR3 length equals 15 residues. As DNA, the CDR3 is TGTGCCAGCAGCAAAAACAGGCGGATGAACACTGAAGCTTTCTTT. This translates into CASSKNRRMNTEAFF.